Given below is one T cell receptor beta chain in context. Its antigen is not identified. This sample was included in a study of T cell clonotyping in hematopoietic cell transplantation. The V end lost 2 bases, the J end lost 4 bases, and 12 bases lay between the germline ends. The CDR3 runs to 14 residues. Germline values: CDR1 SGHNT, CDR2 YYREEE (reference sequence). The assay was immunoSEQ multiplex PCR, and TCRdb's table has in-frame clones only and misses some. In the table there are 70,000 or so clones, over 90% of which are singletons. Notes on the study in general: Pathologically expanded recipient clonotypes increased progressively from day 30 to day 180 as diversity fell.

The clonotype originates from a man in his fifties or sixties in good health. Some clones in this sample may be carry-over from other donors' samples. The sequencing input was peripheral blood mononuclear cells. This rearrangement joins TRBV5-4 to TRBJ1-1, with D possibly TRBD1 on 5 matching bases. The CDR3: CASSLRGEGTEAFF. In nucleotides, the CDR3 is TGTGCCAGCAGCTTACGGGGCGAGGGCACTGAAGCTTTCTTT.